The 16 T cell receptor delta chains below come from one sample, sequenced in a study of delta chains in infants with herpesvirus infections. TCR cDNA was made from PBMC RNA with gamma- and delta-chain-specific primers. TCRdb reprocessed the RT-PCR reads through CATT. Of fewer than 1,500 delta-chain clones detected, around 35% appear once; the ten largest clones hold around 23%. The specimen comprised peripheral blood, sampled at time point 2 of longitudinal follow-up. All receptors come from a human donor who was a Ugandan infant, either HIV-exposed or HIV-unexposed (not recorded which).

The gene calls are TRDV1 and TRDJ1, with 11 bases identical to TRDD3. The germline gives CDR1 TSWWSYY, CDR2 QGS. The junction had 14 bases not matched to a gene; V was cut back by 4 bases and J by 1 base. The CDR3 length is 19 residues. CDR3 coding DNA: TGTGCTCTTGGGGTCGGAGTACTGGGGGATAATTTGGGCACCGATAAACTCATCTTT. Translated: CALGVGVLGDNLGTDKLIF.

Notes on this clone: A far larger clone is only one base removed, so a read error is likely. The same CDR3 arises from other DNA sequences in this sample as well. The chain joins TRDV1 to TRDJ1; TRDD3 matches 10 bases. V dropped 2 bases and J dropped 0; count of bases not matched to a gene: 24. The germline CDR1 and CDR2 sequences are TSWWSYY and QGS. This CDR3 is 23 amino acids long. The chain's CDR3 is CALGENQERYWGIPPSNTDKLIF. CDR3 in DNA: TGTGCTCTTGGGGAAAATCAAGAGAGGTACTGGGGGATCCCTCCCTCGAACACCGATAAACTCATCTTT.

As for this clone: Compared with germline, one end of the junction differs, possibly owing to a read error. V usage is TRDV1 and J usage is TRDJ1; TRDD3 matches at 10 bases. Per the germline V gene, CDR1 is TSWWSYY and CDR2 is QGS. The CDR3 covers 25 residues. The CDR3 spells CALGLPSELPTLAWGIVSNTDKLIF. As DNA, the CDR3 is TGTGCTCTTGGCCTACCGTCTGAACTTCCTACTCTTGCCTGGGGGATAGTTTCGAACACAGATAAACTCATCTTT.

This clone is medium-sized (0.01 to 0.1%). V gene TRDV1 combines with J gene TRDJ1; TRDD3 aligns across 9 bases. Germline loops: CDR1 TSWWSYY, CDR2 QGS. V dropped 5 bases and J dropped 0; count of bases not matched to a gene: 10. The CDR3 length is 17 residues. In DNA, the CDR3 is TGTGCTCTTGGGAAGCCCTCTTACTGGGGGAACACCGATAAACTCATCTTT. Translating it yields CALGKPSYWGNTDKLIF.

A few counts support this clone. V gene TRDV1 combines with J gene TRDJ2; D is ambiguous. The germline V gene encodes CDR1 TSWWSYY and CDR2 QGS. This CDR3 is built from 15 residues. Trimming removed 9 bases at V and 1 base at J, with 15 bases between. The CDR3 coding sequence is TGTGCTCTCGGGAACCGGTCCCTTTTGACAGCACAACTCTTCTTT. Protein sequence: CALGNRSLLTAQLFF.

This clone has more than one count but fewer than ten. This chain connects TRAV38-2/DV8 to TRDJ1; the match to TRDD3 covers 10 bases. Trimming cost V 6 bases and J 1 base; bases outside gene matches: 21. The CDR3 is 20 amino acids. Germline V gene data show CDR1 as TSESDYY and CDR2 as QEAYKQQN. CDR3 residues: CAYKGPTLGDQEGITDKLIF. CDR3 nucleotide sequence: TGTGCTTATAAGGGTCCTACACTGGGGGATCAAGAGGGGATCACCGATAAACTCATCTTT.

The CDR3 DNA reads as TGTGCCTTTGCAGTTCCTTGTTTTGTACTGGGAGATCTATTCAAAGGCAACACCGATAAACTCATCTTT. Translated: CAFAVPCFVLGDLFKGNTDKLIF. This chain connects TRDV2 to TRDJ1; a possible D gene is TRDD3 (6 bases). This CDR3 has 23 residues. Trimming stripped 8 bases from V and 0 bases from J, with 42 bases between. CDR1 is GEAIGNYY, CDR2 EKD, per germline.

This clone is medium-sized by share. The identical CDR3 is also encoded by other nucleotide sequences in the sample. The rearrangement joins TRDV1 to TRDJ1; 7 positions match TRDD3. V lost 2 bases and J lost 4; bases outside the gene matches: 25. Germline CDR1 and CDR2: TSWWSYY and QGS. The CDR3 is 21 residues long. CDR3 sequence (DNA): TGTGCTCTTGGGGAAGACTTGGGTAACTGGGGCCGCATTGTTTATGACGATAAACTCATCTTT. Its translation is CALGEDLGNWGRIVYDDKLIF.

A remark on this clone: This likely traces to a read error, being one base from a far larger clone. The chain is built from TRDV2 and TRDJ1; 13 nucleotides align to TRDD3. This CDR3 has 19 amino acids. The V and J ends lost 3 bases and 0 bases, in that order; junction bases with no gene match: 12. Germline values: CDR1 GEAIGNYY, CDR2 EKD. CDR3 nucleotides: TGTGCCTGTGACCCCGTACTGGGGGATACGGGGGCACACACCGATAAACTCATCTTT. Residues: CACDPVLGDTGAHTDKLIF.

This clone turned up a few times. A far larger clone is just one base off, so this is likely a read error. The sample has other DNA sequences that encode this CDR3 too. The rearrangement joins TRDV1 to TRDJ1; D tentatively reads TRDD2 or TRDD3 (6 bases each). The CDR3 has 19 amino acids. Germline V lookup: CDR1 TSWWSYY, CDR2 QGS. CDR3 sequence (DNA): TGTGCTCTTGAAACGGCCTTCCCTGTACTGGGATTCTACACCGATAAACTCATTTTT. It codes for CALETAFPVLGFYTDKLIF.

V gene TRDV1 combines with J gene TRDJ1, with no clear D. V was cut by 2 bases and J by 0 bases, with 13 bases left in between. Germline CDR1 reads TSWWSYY; CDR2 reads QGS. The CDR3 spans 16 residues. The CDR3 DNA reads TGTGCTCTTGGGGAAATGTTGAGAGGAGACACCGATAAACTCATCTTT. Translation: CALGEMLRGDTDKLIF.

This chain uses TRDV1 with TRDJ1; TRDD3 matches 13 bases. The CDR3 is 22 residues long. The V gene's germline CDR1 is TSWWSYY and CDR2 QGS. Trimming removed 3 bases from V and 8 bases from J; junction bases left unmatched: 27. DNA for the CDR3: TGTGCTCTTGGGGACCCACCCAACGGGGCGTCCCTACTGTACTGGGGGATACGGAAACTCATCTTT. It yields the protein CALGDPPNGASLLYWGIRKLIF.

Sample share makes this clone medium-sized. The J gene is TRDJ1, the V gene TRDV1; D perhaps matches TRDD3 (6 bases). V shed 0 bases and J shed 0 bases, with 17 bases lying between them. This CDR3 region has 18 residues. The germline CDR1 and CDR2 sequences are TSWWSYY and QGS. The CDR3 is CALGELHGTGPYTDKLIF. CDR3 nucleotides: TGTGCTCTTGGGGAACTCCACGGTACTGGGCCCTACACCGATAAACTCATCTTT.

V gene TRDV1 combines with J gene TRDJ1, with 10 bases that match TRDD3. This CDR3 comprises 20 residues. With 0 bases clipped from V and 0 bases from J, the junction kept 13 bases outside the gene matches. From germline, CDR1 is TSWWSYY and CDR2 QGS. DNA of the CDR3: TGTGCTCTTGGGGAACTAGGGCAAGCCACAACTGGGGGATACACCGATAAACTCATCTTT. The encoded protein is CALGELGQATTGGYTDKLIF.

Notes on this clone: A read error may explain this, as a much larger clone is one base away. This sample also contains other DNA sequences that code for the same CDR3. This chain connects TRDV1 to TRDJ1, with TRDD3 matching 8 bases. V was pared by 0 bases and J by 3 bases, with 18 bases of the junction left unmatched. Looked up from germline, CDR1 is TSWWSYY and CDR2 is QGS. The CDR3 is 20 amino acids. CDR3 in amino acids: CALGELGLPPSWGTPDKLIF. The CDR3 bases are TGTGCTCTTGGGGAACTTGGACTTCCTCCATCCTGGGGGACGCCCGATAAACTCATCTTT.

This clone is labeled medium-sized (0.01 to 0.1%). V and J are TRDV1 and TRDJ1, with TRDD3 matching 9 bases. Germline V CDR1 and CDR2: TSWWSYY, QGS. V was clipped by 0 bases and J by 3 bases; unmatched bases: 8. CDR3 length: 17 amino acids. Here the CDR3 DNA reads TGTGCTCTTGGGGAACTAGGAATGGGGGATAATCCCGATAAACTCATCTTT. This codes for CALGELGMGDNPDKLIF.